One sample yielded the 21 T cell receptor beta chains listed below, sequenced in a study of a mutant IDH1 vaccine in newly diagnosed glioma (dated by TCRdb to the early 2020s). These receptors are not linked to any known antigen. According to the study, the label for this sample's time point signals: week 23, last vaccination. Each vaccine dose was 300 ug of a 20-mer mutant IDH1 peptide in Montanide, given subcutaneously with topical imiquimod. The library was obtained by the immunoSEQ multiplex PCR assay. Here the immuneACCESS table is served through TCRdb, limited to in-frame sequences with V and J called. Missing clones are a known gap in these copies; in checked studies unresolved V genes cover under half, and the rest lacks a known reason. This sample gives about 38,000 clones in total; roughly 81% of them show up just once. Of the sample, about 5% falls within the top ten clones. Source: PBMCs, taken from a glioma patient whose treatment included an IDH1 peptide vaccine. These receptors were taken from a man in his forties with glioma.

This clone was counted a single time. This rearrangement joins TRBV7-9 to TRBJ2-5, with 9 bases lining up with TRBD2. Trimming cost V 3 bases and J 5 bases; bases outside gene matches: 1. This CDR3 has 13 amino acids. CDR1 and CDR2 (germline): SEHNR, FQNEAQ (reference sequence). In nucleotides, the CDR3 is TGTGCCAGCAGCTTTAGCGGGAGCGAGACCCAGTACTTC. Amino acid sequence: CASSFSGSETQYF.

J is TRBJ2-1 and V is TRBV12-5; 13 positions agree with TRBD2. Germline CDR1 is LGHNT and CDR2 is FRNRAP. This CDR3 contains 17 residues. Germline trimming cut 3 bases from V and 3 bases from J; bases unmatched to any gene: 5. The CDR3 protein is CASGFRTSGGGYNEQFF. The CDR3 nucleotides are TGTGCTAGTGGTTTCAGGACTAGCGGGGGCGGCTACAATGAGCAGTTCTTC.

V and J are TRBV19 and TRBJ2-5, with a possible D match to TRBD1 (6 bases). With 5 bases removed from V and 0 bases from J, the gap between germline ends came to 13 bases. Germline V gives CDR1 LNHDA, CDR2 SQIVND (reference sequence). This CDR3 is built from 15 residues. CDR3 DNA: TGTGCCAGTAGTCTGGGACAATCGTACCAAGAGACCCAGTACTTC. This translates into CASSLGQSYQETQYF.

This chain connects TRBV4-1 to TRBJ1-1; D uncertain. V was shortened by 0 bases and J by 0 bases, with 5 bases between the two germline ends. Germline V gene sequence: CDR1 MGHRA, CDR2 YSYEKL. This CDR3 has 14 residues. The CDR3 region is CASSQDRVNTEAFF. In DNA form, the CDR3 reads TGCGCCAGCAGCCAAGATCGAGTGAACACTGAAGCTTTCTTT.

This clone was detected a few times. J is TRBJ1-6 and V is TRBV19; D may be TRBD1 (6 bases). With 3 bases removed from V and 7 bases from J, the gap between germline ends came to 13 bases. Germline lookup yields CDR1 LNHDA and CDR2 SQIVND (reference sequence). This CDR3 comprises 15 residues. The CDR3 nucleotides are TGTGCCAGTAGTATGGGGGGGGCGCAGAATTCACCCCTCCACTTT. This translates into CASSMGGAQNSPLHF.

This clone has a single count. The chain couples TRBV18 to TRBJ2-3; 9 nucleotides line up with TRBD1. The CDR3 runs to 14 residues. Germline values: CDR1 KGHSH, CDR2 LQKENI. V lost 4 bases, J lost 4 bases, and 3 bases stayed unmatched. The CDR3 DNA sequence: TGTGCCAGCTCACTGGGACAGGGCCCAGATACGCAGTATTTT. The encoded protein is CASSLGQGPDTQYF.

In regard to this clone: This specimen includes other DNA sequences encoding the same CDR3. V and J are TRBV29-1 and TRBJ1-1; D remains ambiguous. V gave up 5 bases and J gave up 1 base, with 20 bases separating them. The germline CDR1 and CDR2 sequences are SQVTM and ANQGSEA. The CDR3 extends over 16 amino acids. In DNA, the CDR3 is TGCAGCGTTCCAGCGGCTGCCGCGGGGTGGAACACTGAAGCTTTCTTT. Amino acid sequence: CSVPAAAAGWNTEAFF.

This chain connects TRBV6-5 to TRBJ2-3, with a tentative D call TRBD2 (6 bases). CDR3 size: 15 residues. V gave up 0 bases and J gave up 4 bases, with 11 bases separating them. Germline-derived CDR1 and CDR2 are MNHEY and SVGAGI. CDR3 coding DNA: TGTGCCAGCAGTTACTCGGCGGGACTGGCAGATACGCAGTATTTT. It translates to CASSYSAGLADTQYF.

The chain uses TRBV6-1 and TRBJ2-1; D gene uncertain. The length of the CDR3 is 13 residues. V was cut by 4 bases and J by 6 bases, with 10 bases left in between. In germline, CDR1 is MNHNS, CDR2 SASEGT. In DNA, the CDR3 is TGTGCCAGCAGTGCCGAAGAAGCCAATGAGCAGTTCTTC. It is translated as CASSAEEANEQFF.

The chain couples TRBV10-1 to TRBJ2-5; the match to TRBD2 covers 8 bases. This CDR3 spans 14 amino acids. Germline V lookup: CDR1 WNHNN, CDR2 SYGVQD (reference sequence). With V trimmed by 3 bases and J by 1 base, 1 base remained unmatched. The chain's CDR3 is CASSDTSGQETQYF. The CDR3 coding sequence is TGCGCCAGCAGTGATACTAGCGGCCAAGAGACCCAGTACTTC.

This clone was seen only a few times. V usage is TRBV18 and J usage is TRBJ1-1, with D hard to call. This CDR3 contains 14 residues. Deletions cut 5 bases from V and 5 bases from J, with 15 bases between. CDR1 and CDR2 (germline): KGHSH, LQKENI. This CDR3 reads CASSFGSVRTEAFF. CDR3 bases: TGTGCCAGCTCATTTGGGAGTGTGAGAACTGAAGCTTTCTTT.

The chain has TRBV30 and TRBJ2-3; possibly TRBD2 for D (5 bases). The V gene lost 1 base and the J gene lost 2 bases, with 7 bases spanning the gap. Germline V gene lookup returns CDR1 GTSNPN and CDR2 SVGIG (reference sequence). The CDR3 runs 13 residues. CDR3: CAWSGGNTDTQYF. The CDR3 DNA reads as TGTGCCTGGAGTGGAGGGAACACAGATACGCAGTATTTT.

The gene calls are TRBV6-1 and TRBJ1-1; D remains ambiguous. Trimming cost V 8 bases and J 10 bases, with 17 bases left between them. Germline assignment: CDR1 MNHNS and CDR2 SASEGT. This CDR3 has 12 amino acids. CDR3 sequence: CASGREGLTAFF. CDR3 coding DNA: TGTGCCAGCGGGAGGGAAGGCTTAACAGCTTTCTTT.

The rearrangement uses TRBV10-2 and TRBJ2-1; the D gene is possibly TRBD1 (5 bases). CDR1 WSHSY and CDR2 SAAADI come from the germline V gene. This CDR3 has 16 residues. Trimming removed 2 bases from V and 0 bases from J, with 11 bases in between. The CDR3 DNA sequence: TGCGCCAGCAGTGAGAAGGGGCCAAGCTCCTACAATGAGCAGTTCTTC. Translated, it gives CASSEKGPSSYNEQFF.

The chain links TRBV7-9 to TRBJ1-2; a weak D match, TRBD1 (6 bases). Germline values: CDR1 SEHNR, CDR2 FQNEAQ (reference sequence). Trimming took off 5 bases at V and 8 bases at J, with 15 bases between the two ends. The CDR3 runs to 13 residues. This chain's CDR3 is CASSQLQGAGYTF. For the CDR3, the DNA is TGTGCCAGCAGCCAACTACAGGGAGCAGGCTACACCTTC.

The J gene is TRBJ1-1, the V gene TRBV19; 8 bases map to TRBD1. The germline V gene has CDR1 LNHDA and CDR2 SQIVND (reference sequence). The CDR3 length is 15 residues. With 3 bases clipped from V and 3 bases from J, the junction kept 6 bases outside the gene matches. CDR3: CASSIRDRGDTEAFF. The CDR3, as DNA: TGTGCCAGTAGTATCCGTGACAGGGGTGACACTGAAGCTTTCTTT.

The chain employs TRBV11-2 and TRBJ2-3; 7 bases are a match to TRBD2. The CDR3 runs to 13 residues. V trimming: 4 bases; J trimming: 4 bases; junction bases outside the gene matches: 2. The V gene's germline CDR1 is SGHAT and CDR2 FQNNGV. The CDR3 nucleotides are TGTGCCAGCAGCTCCCGGGGGGCAGATACGCAGTATTTT. Translated, it gives CASSSRGADTQYF.

The chain combines TRBV10-2 with TRBJ2-7; D is uncertain. V was shortened by 6 bases and J by 0 bases, with 9 bases between the two germline ends. The CDR3 loop spans 13 amino acids. Germline CDR1 and CDR2: WSHSY and SAAADI. In nucleotides, the CDR3 is TGCGCCAGCAGGGAGCCTAGCTCCTACGAGCAGTACTTC. As protein: CASREPSSYEQYF.

This rearrangement joins TRBV5-4 to TRBJ1-2; no firm D call. Germline values: CDR1 SGHNT, CDR2 YYREEE (reference sequence). The V end lost 0 bases, the J end lost 3 bases, and 6 bases lay between the germline ends. The CDR3 is made up of 13 amino acids. This CDR3 reads CASSLGSYYGYTF. CDR3 in DNA: TGTGCCAGCAGCTTGGGGTCATACTATGGCTACACCTTC.

The rearrangement uses TRBV6-4 and TRBJ2-3; TRBD2 matches 11 bases. Germline CDR1 is MRHNA and CDR2 is SNTAGT. The CDR3 has 15 residues. Germline trimming cut 4 bases from V and 4 bases from J; bases unmatched to any gene: 4. The CDR3 DNA sequence: TGTGCCAGCAGTGGGGTAGCGGGAGGGCCAGATACGCAGTATTTT. Protein: CASSGVAGGPDTQYF.

This chain uses TRBV10-1 with TRBJ1-2, with 7 bases fitting TRBD1. The V segment lost 2 bases and the J segment 5 bases; nucleotides outside the gene matches: 2. This CDR3 comprises 13 residues. Germline assignment: CDR1 WNHNN and CDR2 SYGVQD (reference sequence). CDR3 sequence reads: CASSEPGGYGYTF. The CDR3 DNA sequence: TGCGCCAGCAGTGAGCCAGGGGGATATGGCTACACCTTC.